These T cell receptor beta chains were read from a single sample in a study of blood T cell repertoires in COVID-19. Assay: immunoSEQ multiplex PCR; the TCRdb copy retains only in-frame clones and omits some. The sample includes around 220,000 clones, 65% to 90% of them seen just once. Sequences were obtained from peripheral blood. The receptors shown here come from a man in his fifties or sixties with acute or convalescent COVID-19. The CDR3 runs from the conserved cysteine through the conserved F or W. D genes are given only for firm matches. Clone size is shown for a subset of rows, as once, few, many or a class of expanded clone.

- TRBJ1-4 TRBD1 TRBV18 CASSPERTGFGTNEKLFF TGTGCCAGCTCACCAGAACGGACAGGGTTCGGAACTAATGAAAAACTGTTTTTT
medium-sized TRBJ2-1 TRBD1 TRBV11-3 CASSARYRGSYNEQFF TGTGCCAGCAGCGCCCGGTACAGGGGCTCCTACAATGAGCAGTTCTTC
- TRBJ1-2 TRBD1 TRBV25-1 CASTRTGGYGYTF TGTGCCAGCACGAGAACAGGGGGCTATGGCTACACCTTC
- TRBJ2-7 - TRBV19 CASSIARGPTYEQYF TGTGCCAGTAGTATAGCCAGGGGCCCTACCTACGAGCAGTACTTC
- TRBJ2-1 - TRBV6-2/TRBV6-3 CASSYSEGALNEQFF TGTGCCAGCAGTTACTCGGAGGGGGCCCTTAATGAGCAGTTCTTC
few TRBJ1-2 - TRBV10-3 CAISEYTGSNGYTF TGTGCCATCAGTGAATATACAGGTAGCAATGGCTACACCTTC
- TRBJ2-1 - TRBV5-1 CASSLERSSYNEQFF TGCGCCAGCAGCTTGGAACGGAGCTCCTACAATGAGCAGTTCTTC
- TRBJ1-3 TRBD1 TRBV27 CASKPSQGLGNTIYF TGTGCCAGTAAACCTTCACAGGGGCTGGGAAACACCATATATTTT
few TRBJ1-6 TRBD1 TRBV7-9 CASSLGIQGDLSSPLHF TGTGCCAGCAGCTTAGGTATTCAGGGGGACTTAAGTTCACCCCTCCACTTT
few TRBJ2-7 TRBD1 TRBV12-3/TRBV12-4 CASSLAGGYEQYF TGTGCCAGCAGTTTGGCAGGGGGCTACGAGCAGTACTTC
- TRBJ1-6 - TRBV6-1 CASSDEYGGLLNSPLHF TGTGCCAGCAGTGACGAGTACGGGGGGCTGTTAAACTCACCCCTCCACTTT
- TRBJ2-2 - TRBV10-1 CASSGQSNTGELFF TGCGCCAGCAGTGGACAGTCGAACACCGGGGAGCTGTTTTTT
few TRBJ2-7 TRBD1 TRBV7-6 CASSLEGQGAGEQYF TGTGCCAGCAGCTTAGAGGGACAGGGGGCGGGTGAGCAGTACTTC
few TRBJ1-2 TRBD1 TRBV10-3 CATGKGGTDYGYTF TGTGCCACCGGGAAAGGCGGGACAGATTATGGCTACACCTTC
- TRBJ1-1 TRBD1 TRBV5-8 CASSLTFGQGEAFF TGTGCCAGCAGCTTGACCTTCGGACAGGGGGAAGCTTTCTTT
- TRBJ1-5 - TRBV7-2 CASSSIRGGREGQPQHF TGTGCCAGCAGCTCGATTAGGGGGGGGAGGGAAGGTCAGCCCCAGCATTTT
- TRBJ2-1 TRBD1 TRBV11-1 CASSLGQGPYNEQFF TGTGCCAGCAGCCTGGGACAGGGGCCCTACAATGAGCAGTTCTTC
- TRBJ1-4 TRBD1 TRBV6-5 CASRTGQGEKLFF TGTGCCAGCAGGACCGGACAGGGTGAAAAACTGTTTTTT
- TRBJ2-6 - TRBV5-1 CASSLAPSSGANVLTF TGCGCCAGCAGCTTGGCCCCTAGCTCTGGGGCCAACGTCCTGACTTTC
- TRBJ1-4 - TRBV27 CASSPSGLREKLFF TGTGCCAGCAGCCCCTCGGGGTTACGGGAAAAACTGTTTTTT
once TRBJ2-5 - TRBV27 CASSPGLRRETQYF TGTGCCAGCAGTCCAGGGCTCAGGCGAGAGACCCAGTACTTC
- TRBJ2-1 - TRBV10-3 CAISELNEQFF TGTGCCATCAGTGAGCTGAATGAGCAGTTCTTC
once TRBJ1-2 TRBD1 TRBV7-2 CASSFDRAYGYTF TGTGCCAGCAGCTTCGACAGGGCCTATGGCTACACCTTC
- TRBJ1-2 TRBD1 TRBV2 CASKSEGTDYGYTF TGTGCCAGCAAATCGGAAGGGACAGATTATGGCTACACCTTC
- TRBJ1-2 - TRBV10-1 CASSEDFNYGYTF TGCGCCAGCAGTGAGGACTTCAACTATGGCTACACCTTC
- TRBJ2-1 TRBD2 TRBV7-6 CASSTQRGGYNEQFF TGTGCCAGCAGCACCCAGCGGGGGGGGTACAATGAGCAGTTCTTC
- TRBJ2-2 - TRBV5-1 CASSLEARRDTGELFF TGCGCCAGCAGCTTGGAGGCGCGGCGCGACACCGGGGAGCTGTTTTTT
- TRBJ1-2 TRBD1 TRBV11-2 CASSLQGARGRGYTF TGTGCCAGCAGCTTACAGGGGGCGCGAGGTAGGGGCTACACCTTC
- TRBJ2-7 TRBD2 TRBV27 CASSTRLAGGSYEQYF TGTGCCAGCAGTACGAGACTAGCGGGGGGCTCCTACGAGCAGTACTTC
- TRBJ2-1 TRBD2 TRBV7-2 CASSSLAGGYNEQFF TGTGCCAGCAGCTCACTAGCGGGGGGCTACAATGAGCAGTTCTTC
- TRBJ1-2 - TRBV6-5 CASTYSGREHYGYTF TGTGCCAGCACCTACTCGGGCAGGGAACACTATGGCTACACCTTC
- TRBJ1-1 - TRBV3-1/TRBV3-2 CASSLTMNTEAFF TGTGCCAGCAGCCTCACTATGAACACTGAAGCTTTCTTT
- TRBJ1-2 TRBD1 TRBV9 CASSAPGQGAIGYTF TGTGCCAGCAGCGCCCCGGGGCAGGGGGCCATTGGCTACACCTTC
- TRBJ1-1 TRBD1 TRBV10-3 CAISDRTGVALNYAAFF TGTGCCATCAGTGATAGGACAGGTGTGGCGCTCAACTATGCGGCTTTCTTT
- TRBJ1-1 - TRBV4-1 CASSQDREAAPNTEAFF TGCGCCAGCAGCCAAGATCGAGAAGCGGCACCGAACACTGAAGCTTTCTTT
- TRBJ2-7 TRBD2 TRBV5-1 CASSWTTSGIYEQYF TGCGCCAGCAGCTGGACGACTAGCGGGATCTACGAGCAGTACTTC
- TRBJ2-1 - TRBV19 CASNGPPYNEQFF TGTGCCAGTAATGGGCCTCCCTACAATGAGCAGTTCTTC
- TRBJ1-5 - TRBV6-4 CASSQYSNQPQHF TGTGCCAGCAGTCAGTATAGCAATCAGCCCCAGCATTTT
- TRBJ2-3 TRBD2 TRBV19 CASSIGGTSGGRSTDTQYF TGTGCCAGTAGTATAGGAGGGACTAGCGGGGGCAGGAGCACAGATACGCAGTATTTT